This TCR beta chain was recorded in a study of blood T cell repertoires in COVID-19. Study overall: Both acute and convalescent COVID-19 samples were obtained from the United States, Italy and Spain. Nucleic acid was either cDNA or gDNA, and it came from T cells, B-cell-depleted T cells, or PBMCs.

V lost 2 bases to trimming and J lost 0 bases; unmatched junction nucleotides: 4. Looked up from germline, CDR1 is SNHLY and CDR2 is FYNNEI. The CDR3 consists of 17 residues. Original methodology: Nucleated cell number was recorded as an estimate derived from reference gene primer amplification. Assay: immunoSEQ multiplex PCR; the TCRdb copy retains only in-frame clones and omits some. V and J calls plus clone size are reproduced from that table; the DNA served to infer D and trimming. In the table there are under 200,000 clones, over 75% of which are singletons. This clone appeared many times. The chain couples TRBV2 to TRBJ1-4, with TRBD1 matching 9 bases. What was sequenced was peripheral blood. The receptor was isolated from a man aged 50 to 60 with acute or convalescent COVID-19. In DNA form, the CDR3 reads TGTGCCAGCAGTGAACGAGGGGACAGGGCAACTAATGAAAAACTGTTTTTT. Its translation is CASSERGDRATNEKLFF.